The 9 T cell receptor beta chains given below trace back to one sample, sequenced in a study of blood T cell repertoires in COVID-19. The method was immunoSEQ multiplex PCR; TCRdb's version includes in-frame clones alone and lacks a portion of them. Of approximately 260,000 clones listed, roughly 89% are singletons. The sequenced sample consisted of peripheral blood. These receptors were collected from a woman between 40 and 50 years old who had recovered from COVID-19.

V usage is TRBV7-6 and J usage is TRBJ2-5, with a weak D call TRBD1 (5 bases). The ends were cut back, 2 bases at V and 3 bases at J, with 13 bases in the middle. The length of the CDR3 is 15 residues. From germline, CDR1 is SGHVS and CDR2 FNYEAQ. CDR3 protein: CASSLLPRDEETQYF. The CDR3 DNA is TGTGCCAGCAGCTTATTACCCAGGGATGAAGAGACCCAGTACTTC.

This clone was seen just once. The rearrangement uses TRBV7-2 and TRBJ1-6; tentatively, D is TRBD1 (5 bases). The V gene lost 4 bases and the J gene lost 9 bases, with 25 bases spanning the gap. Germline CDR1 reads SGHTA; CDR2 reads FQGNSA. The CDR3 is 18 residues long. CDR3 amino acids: CASSSSPSAVGGGSPLHF. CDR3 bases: TGTGCCAGCAGCTCTTCCCCAAGTGCTGTGGGGGGAGGTTCACCCCTCCACTTT.

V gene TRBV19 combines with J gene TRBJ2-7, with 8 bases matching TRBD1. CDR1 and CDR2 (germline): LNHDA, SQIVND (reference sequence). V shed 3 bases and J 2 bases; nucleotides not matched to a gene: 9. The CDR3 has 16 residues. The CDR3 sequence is CASSIWDRPPTYEQYV. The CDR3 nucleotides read TGTGCCAGTAGTATCTGGGACAGGCCACCCACCTACGAGCAGTACGTC.

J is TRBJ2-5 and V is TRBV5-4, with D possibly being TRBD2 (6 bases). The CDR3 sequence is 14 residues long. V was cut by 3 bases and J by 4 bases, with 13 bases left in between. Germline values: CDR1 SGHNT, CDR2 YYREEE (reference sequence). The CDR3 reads CASSSPGRRETQYF. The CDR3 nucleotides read TGTGCCAGCAGCTCGCCGGGGAGGAGAGAGACCCAGTACTTC.

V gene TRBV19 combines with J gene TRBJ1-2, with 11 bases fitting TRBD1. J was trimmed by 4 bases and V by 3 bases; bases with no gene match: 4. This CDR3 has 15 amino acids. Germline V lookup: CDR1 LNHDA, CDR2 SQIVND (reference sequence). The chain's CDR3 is CASSIGQGAGYGYTF. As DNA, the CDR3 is TGTGCCAGTAGTATCGGACAGGGGGCTGGCTATGGCTACACCTTC.

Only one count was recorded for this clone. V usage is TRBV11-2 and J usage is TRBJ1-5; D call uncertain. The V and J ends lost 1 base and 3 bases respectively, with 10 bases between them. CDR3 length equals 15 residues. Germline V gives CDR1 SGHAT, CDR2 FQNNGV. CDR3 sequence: CASSLGQAPNQPQHF. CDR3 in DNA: TGTGCCAGCAGCTTAGGGCAGGCCCCCAATCAGCCCCAGCATTTT.

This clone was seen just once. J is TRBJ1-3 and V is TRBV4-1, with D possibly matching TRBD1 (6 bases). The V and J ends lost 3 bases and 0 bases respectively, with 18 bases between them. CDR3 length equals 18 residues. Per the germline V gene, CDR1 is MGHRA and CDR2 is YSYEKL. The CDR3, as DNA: TGCGCCAGCAGCCACCCCATTCGCACAGGGAACTCTGGAAACACCATATATTTT. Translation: CASSHPIRTGNSGNTIYF.

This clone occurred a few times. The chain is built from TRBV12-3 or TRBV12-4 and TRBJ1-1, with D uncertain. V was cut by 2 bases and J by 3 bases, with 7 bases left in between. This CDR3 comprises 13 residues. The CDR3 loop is CASSLFEDTEAFF. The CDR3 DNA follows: TGTGCCAGCAGTTTATTCGAGGACACTGAAGCTTTCTTT.

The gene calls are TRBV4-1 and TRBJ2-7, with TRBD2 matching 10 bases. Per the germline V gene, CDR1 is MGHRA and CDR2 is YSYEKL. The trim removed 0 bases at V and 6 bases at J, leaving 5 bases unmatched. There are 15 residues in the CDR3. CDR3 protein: CASSQDRGLAREQYF. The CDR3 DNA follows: TGCGCCAGCAGCCAAGACAGGGGACTAGCGCGCGAGCAGTACTTC.